The 27 T cell receptor beta chains given below trace back to one sample, sequenced in a study of T cells in Graves' hyperthyroidism and ophthalmopathy (dated by TCRdb to the late 2010s). The method was multiplex PCR. The instrument was an Illumina HiSeq 2000. The TCR beta CDR3 regions were amplified from RNA transcripts. A first-round RT-PCR of the TCR CDR3 used the HTBI primer set with the Qiagen OneStep RT-PCR kit. Starting from the raw public reads, TCRdb applied fastp trimming at Q25, assembled clones with MiXCR and retained in-frame beta chains. Entries that share a CDR3 protein sequence are merged under the most common genes and DNA. The sample data list 700,000 to 850,000 distinct CDR3 sequences, and roughly a third of these were observed just once. The ten largest clones capture around 31% of the sample. The sample consisted of blood. These receptors were collected from a woman in her 40s with Graves' hyperthyroidism.

With respect to this clonotype: A much more abundant neighbour one base away suggests this may be a read error. The chain uses TRBV10-3 and TRBJ2-5; D is perhaps TRBD1 (6 bases). The CDR3 spans 13 residues. Germline lookup yields CDR1 ENHRY and CDR2 SYGVKD. Trimming cost V 3 bases and J 9 bases, with 14 bases left between them. Here the CDR3 reads CAISENQPGAQYF. The CDR3 DNA sequence: TGTGCCATCAGTGAAAATCAGCCAGGGGCCCAGTACTTC.

The chain carries TRBV12-3 or TRBV12-4 and TRBJ2-7; D possibly uses TRBD1 or TRBD2 (5 bases each). The CDR3 extends over 15 amino acids. The V end was cut by 8 bases, the J end by 2 bases, with 19 bases between. CDR3 bases: TGTGCCAGCTCGGGGCTTCAGGACCCCACCTACGAGCAGTACTTC. Protein product: CASSGLQDPTYEQYF.

The sample holds many counts of this clonotype. The V call is TRBV12-3 or TRBV12-4, the J call TRBJ1-5, with TRBD1 matching over 7 bases. This CDR3 has 13 amino acids. The J segment lost 4 bases and the V segment lost 6 bases, leaving 3 bases of the junction unmatched. The CDR3 loop is CASRTGWNQPQHF. The CDR3 nucleotides read TGTGCCAGCAGGACAGGGTGGAATCAGCCCCAGCATTTT.

A single count supports this clonotype. The V call is TRBV29-1, the J call TRBJ2-7; 10 bases agree with TRBD1. V lost 7 bases and J lost 6; bases outside the gene matches: 9. Germline lookup yields CDR1 SQVTM and CDR2 ANQGSEA. This CDR3 spans 13 amino acids. CDR3 sequence: CSATGTGDSEQYF. The CDR3 coding sequence is TGCAGCGCTACCGGGACAGGGGATTCCGAGCAGTACTTC.

This clonotype was observed a handful of times. V and J are TRBV6-4 and TRBJ1-2; 11 bases align to TRBD1. After removal of 2 bases from V and 4 bases from J, the junction contained 0 bases not matched to a gene. Germline CDR1 MRHNA, CDR2 SNTAGT. CDR3 size: 14 residues. The CDR3 protein is CASSDGTGGYGYTF. The DNA of the CDR3 is TGTGCCAGCAGTGACGGGACAGGGGGCTATGGCTACACCTTC.

The chain joins TRBV6-5 to TRBJ1-3; possibly TRBD1 for D (5 bases). The germline V and J ends were trimmed by 2 bases and 0 bases, with 11 bases remaining between them. This CDR3 comprises 16 residues. The V gene's germline CDR1 is MNHEY and CDR2 SVGAGI. CDR3 nucleotides: TGTGCCAGCAGTTACGGGGCACTCAGCTCTGGAAACACCATATATTTT. Translating it yields CASSYGALSSGNTIYF.

This clonotype was seen ten or more times. The V gene is TRBV29-1, the J gene TRBJ1-1; TRBD1 agrees at 9 bases. Per germline, CDR1 SQVTM and CDR2 ANQGSEA. The CDR3 contains 11 residues. J lost 6 bases, V lost 7 bases, and 3 bases had no gene match. The CDR3 region has the DNA TGCAGCGGGGACAGGGTGGCTGAAGCTTTCTTT. Translation: CSGDRVAEAFF.

The chain joins TRBV6-5 to TRBJ2-5, with TRBD2 identical over 11 bases. Trimming cost V 5 bases and J 5 bases; bases outside gene matches: 4. Germline values: CDR1 MNHEY, CDR2 SVGAGI. This CDR3 is 14 amino acids long. The CDR3 nucleotides read TGTGCCAGCAGTGGCGGGACTAGCGGCGAGACCCAGTACTTC. As protein: CASSGGTSGETQYF.

This clonotype was seen a single time. The rearrangement joins TRBV7-9 to TRBJ1-4; 7 bases fit TRBD1. V lost 5 bases and J lost 7; bases outside the gene matches: 10. There are 15 residues in the CDR3. Germline CDR1 is SEHNR and CDR2 is FQNEAQ (reference sequence). CDR3 in amino acids: CASSPGRGQSEKLFF. DNA of the CDR3: TGTGCCAGCAGCCCCGGAAGGGGGCAGAGTGAAAAACTGTTTTTT.

This clonotype was seen many times. The gene calls are TRBV6-5 and TRBJ1-2; D gene unclear. The germline CDR1 and CDR2 sequences are MNHEY and SVGAGI. Between the trimmed V and J ends, which lost 6 bases and 4 bases, there was a span of 15 bases. The length of the CDR3 is 14 residues. CDR3 bases: TGTGCCAGCAGCCCGGTGACGGCATCCTATGGCTACACCTTC. It specifies CASSPVTASYGYTF.

This clonotype was counted at least ten times. This sequence joins TRBV19 and TRBJ1-2; 9 bases agree with TRBD1. The V segment lost 4 bases and the J segment 4 bases; nucleotides outside the gene matches: 4. The CDR3 is 14 amino acids. Germline loops: CDR1 LNHDA, CDR2 SQIVND (reference sequence). CDR3 nucleotides: TGTGCCAGTAGTAGGACAGGGGCTAGCTATGGCTACACCTTC. This sequence encodes CASSRTGASYGYTF. Full variable domain (outside the CDR3, taken from reference TRBV19 and TRBJ1-2): DGGITQSPKYLFRKEGQNVTLSCEQNLNHDAMYWYRQDPGQGLRLIYYSQIVNDFQKGDIAEGYSVSREKKESFPLTVTSAQKNPTAFYLCASSRTGASYGYTFGSGTRLTVV.

The chain combines TRBV19 with TRBJ1-1; tentatively, D is TRBD1 (6 bases). The germline CDR1 and CDR2 sequences are LNHDA and SQIVND (reference sequence). Trimming left V 7 bases short and J 4 bases short, with 19 bases between. This CDR3 has 15 amino acids. This chain's CDR3 is CASIRTVGASTEAFF. The CDR3 bases are TGTGCCAGTATCCGGACAGTAGGGGCAAGCACTGAAGCTTTCTTT.

This clonotype was picked up many times. The chain links TRBV10-2 to TRBJ2-7; tentative D call: TRBD1 (5 bases). This CDR3 comprises 15 residues. Per the germline V gene, CDR1 is WSHSY and CDR2 is SAAADI. V lost 2 bases and J 3 bases, leaving 14 bases between the germline ends. The DNA of the CDR3 is TGCGCCAGCAGTGAGAAGGGGCCCCTCCGCTACGAGCAGTACTTC. Its protein is CASSEKGPLRYEQYF.

The chain links TRBV6-5 to TRBJ1-1; a weak D match, TRBD1 (5 bases). Trimming pared 11 bases from V and 4 bases from J, leaving 20 bases between. The CDR3 runs to 14 residues. The germline V gene encodes CDR1 MNHEY and CDR2 SVGAGI. DNA for the CDR3: TGTGCCCGCAACCCCGAGGGCAGGGCCACTGAAGCTTTCTTT. Encoded protein: CARNPEGRATEAFF.

V and J are TRBV10-3 and TRBJ2-7; 14 nucleotides match TRBD2. The J call is in doubt because the DNA end fits TRBJ2-1 better. The CDR3 contains 17 residues. Per germline, CDR1 ENHRY and CDR2 SYGVKD. The CDR3 sequence is CAISDLGLAGVYNEQFF. The CDR3 DNA reads as TGTGCCATCAGTGACTTGGGACTAGCGGGGGTCTACAATGAGCAGTTCTTC.

This clonotype has only one observation. CDR3 sequence (DNA): TGCGCCAGCAGCCAAGGTGCAGATACGCAGTATTTT. Translating it yields CASSQGADTQYF. V is TRBV4-3 and J is TRBJ2-3; D is unresolved. The CDR3 has 12 residues. Trimming pared 1 base from V and 4 bases from J, leaving 3 bases between. Germline CDR1 reads LGHNA; CDR2 reads YSLEER.

This clonotype has more than one count but fewer than ten. The genes are TRBV6-1 and TRBJ2-7; a possible D gene is TRBD2 (5 bases). The CDR3 extends over 13 amino acids. Germline V gives CDR1 MNHNS, CDR2 SASEGT. Trimming cost V 6 bases and J 7 bases, with 16 bases left between them. The CDR3 DNA is TGTGCCAGCAGCGGGGTAAGGTCCGGGGAGCAGTACTTC. Protein sequence: CASSGVRSGEQYF.

V gene TRBV4-1 combines with J gene TRBJ2-5, with 8 bases identical to TRBD1. Germline assignment: CDR1 MGHRA and CDR2 YSYEKL. CDR3 length equals 17 residues. With V trimmed by 0 bases and J by 5 bases, 11 bases remained unmatched. The CDR3 nucleotides are TGCGCCAGCAGCCAAGATGAAGGCAGGGGGCTTAGGGAGACCCAGTACTTC. Translated: CASSQDEGRGLRETQYF.

The V call is TRBV7-8, the J call TRBJ1-4, with D possibly matching TRBD1 (5 bases). V dropped 7 bases and J dropped 7 bases, with 19 bases sitting between them. This CDR3 is built from 15 residues. CDR1 and CDR2 from the germline V gene are SGHVS and FQNEAQ. The CDR3 DNA follows: TGTGCCAGCAACCCCGGAGGGACCACCAGTGAAAAACTGTTTTTT. It encodes CASNPGGTTSEKLFF. The full variable domain, rest sourced from reference TRBV7-8 and TRBJ1-4, is GAGVSQSPRYKVAKRGQDVALRCDPISGHVSLFWYQQALGQGPEFLTYFQNEAQLDKSGLPSDRFFAERPEGSVSTLKIQRTQQEDSAVYLCASNPGGTTSEKLFFGSGTQLSVL.

There are many counts of this clonotype. J is TRBJ1-5 and V is TRBV6-5, with TRBD1 as a possible D gene (5 bases). The germline V gene has CDR1 MNHEY and CDR2 SVGAGI. The length of the CDR3 is 14 residues. V was clipped by 5 bases and J by 4 bases, with 12 bases between them. CDR3 coding DNA: TGTGCCAGCAGTGCTGGGGAGGGGAATCAGCCCCAGCATTTT. Translation: CASSAGEGNQPQHF.

The chain uses TRBV19 and TRBJ1-1; the match to TRBD1 covers 7 bases. The CDR3 loop spans 18 amino acids. Germline CDR1 and CDR2: LNHDA and SQIVND (reference sequence). With V trimmed by 3 bases and J by 1 base, 14 bases remained unmatched. DNA of the CDR3: TGTGCCAGTAGTATCTTTTTGCGGACAGGTGCAAGGAACACTGAAGCTTTCTTT. Its translation: CASSIFLRTGARNTEAFF.

This clonotype was picked up many times. The genes are TRBV12-5 and TRBJ2-5; D unclear. The CDR3 runs 13 residues. The germline V gene encodes CDR1 LGHNT and CDR2 FRNRAP. Trimming took 5 bases from V and 4 from J, leaving 11 bases between them. In nucleotides, the CDR3 is TGTGCTAGTGGTCAACCTTTCCCAGAGACCCAGTACTTC. It yields the protein CASGQPFPETQYF.

The genes are TRBV7-2 and TRBJ2-7; D unclear. Germline V gene sequence: CDR1 SGHTA, CDR2 FQGNSA. The CDR3 runs to 16 residues. V lost 5 bases, J lost 2 bases, and 19 bases lay in between. The CDR3 sequence: CASSRQRSSQPYEQYF. CDR3 nucleotide sequence: TGTGCCAGCAGCCGCCAAAGATCCAGTCAGCCCTACGAGCAGTACTTC.

This clonotype occurred many times. J is TRBJ1-5 and V is TRBV6-5; D possibly corresponds to TRBD1 (5 bases). V was shortened by 4 bases and J by 5 bases, with 9 bases between the two germline ends. The CDR3 spans 13 residues. The V gene's germline CDR1 is MNHEY and CDR2 SVGAGI. In DNA, the CDR3 is TGTGCCAGCAGTTCTGACAGCGATCAGCCCCAGCATTTT. This gives the protein CASSSDSDQPQHF.

This sequence joins TRBV28 and TRBJ2-7; no firm D call. The germline gives CDR1 MDHEN, CDR2 SYDVKM. This CDR3 contains 12 residues. Trimming pared 5 bases from V and 5 bases from J, leaving 10 bases between. CDR3 sequence reads: CASSAPGNEQYF. CDR3 bases: TGTGCCAGCAGTGCTCCCGGAAACGAGCAGTACTTC.

The table lists this clonotype with many counts. The rearrangement links TRBV29-1 to TRBJ2-7, with D perhaps matching TRBD2 (5 bases). This CDR3 region has 13 residues. Germline CDR1 reads SQVTM; CDR2 reads ANQGSEA. V was pared by 4 bases and J by 3 bases, with 13 bases between. CDR3: CSVVWAGLYEQYF. In nucleotides, the CDR3 is TGCAGCGTTGTCTGGGCGGGCCTCTACGAGCAGTACTTC.

This clonotype was recorded at least ten times. This rearrangement joins TRBV7-9 to TRBJ2-7, with unresolved D. CDR3 length equals 15 residues. CDR1 SEHNR and CDR2 FQNEAQ come from the germline V gene (reference sequence). V lost 1 base, J lost 3 bases, and 13 bases lay in between. The DNA for the CDR3 is TGTGCCAGCAGCTTAGTCAGTCTTAGGGACTACGAGCAGTACTTC. Amino acid sequence: CASSLVSLRDYEQYF.